This TCR beta chain came from a study of Ad26.COV2.S vaccination and SARS-CoV-2 variants. Study context: Donor participated within the Ad26.COV2.S arm of the COV1001 trial.

Comments on this clone: As yet, its antigen is unknown.

Overall study results and limits: Responses of T cells in total may have been underestimated by the TCR breadth and depth analyses. Breadth measured for non-spike TCRs was similar across vaccine and placebo recipients.

Repertoires were generated with immunoSEQ multiplex PCR, while TCRdb's copy carries only in-frame clones and drops some. The data contain about 320,000 clones, roughly 80% of them singletons. Treatment described: around 19 received Ad26.COV2.S at low or high dose, single or two shots; about 5 received placebo; per-sample allocation not given. Following the first vaccine or placebo injection, samples were taken on day 63. An adult aged 18-55 years in Boston served as the donor. The clonotype comes from a person between 18 and 59 years old who received the Ad26.COV2.S COVID-19 vaccine or a placebo. The specimen comprised peripheral blood, sampled in a trial of Ad26.COV2.S vaccine versus placebo.

In nucleotides, the CDR3 is TGTGCCAGCAGCCCCTGGGACAGCAACTATGGCTACACCTTC. Translation gives CASSPWDSNYGYTF. The V call is TRBV28, the J call TRBJ1-2; TRBD1 agrees at 7 bases. Germline V gene lookup returns CDR1 MDHEN and CDR2 SYDVKM. V lost 6 bases to trimming and J lost 2 bases; unmatched junction nucleotides: 6. CDR3 length equals 14 residues.